The 21 T cell receptor beta chains reported below all come from one sample, sequenced in a study of blood T cell repertoires in COVID-19. The method was immunoSEQ multiplex PCR; TCRdb's version includes in-frame clones alone and lacks a portion of them. Altogether about 69,000 clones are present, roughly four fifths being singletons, with the ten largest covering about 14%. The sequencing input was peripheral blood. All receptors come from a man aged 50 to 60 with COVID-19, enrolled during active disease.

This rearrangement joins TRBV7-9 to TRBJ1-6; 7 nucleotides align to TRBD1. The CDR3 sequence is 14 residues long. V lost 6 bases and J lost 6; bases outside the gene matches: 5. CDR1 and CDR2 (germline): SEHNR, FQNEAQ (reference sequence). The CDR3 loop reads CASSITGVNSPLHF. CDR3 sequence (DNA): TGTGCCAGCAGTATCACAGGGGTTAATTCACCCCTCCACTTT.

There are a few counts of this clone. The V and J genes are TRBV4-1 and TRBJ1-6, with D possibly being TRBD1 (5 bases). The germline V and J ends were trimmed by 1 base and 6 bases, with 16 bases remaining between them. CDR3 size: 17 residues. The germline V gene has CDR1 MGHRA and CDR2 YSYEKL. The CDR3, as DNA: TGCGCCAGCAGCCAAGGGCTGATAAGGGGCCGTAATTCACCCCTCCACTTT. Protein product: CASSQGLIRGRNSPLHF.

This chain links TRBV7-2 with TRBJ2-7, with D tentatively TRBD2 (5 bases). This CDR3 has 17 residues. The V end lost 2 bases, the J end lost 4 bases, and 21 bases lay between the germline ends. CDR1 is SGHTA and CDR2 is FQGNSA in the germline V gene. The CDR3 DNA follows: TGTGCCAGCAGCTTAAGGGCCTTTCAGGAGACTACTTACGAGCAGTACTTC. This gives the protein CASSLRAFQETTYEQYF.

The J gene is TRBJ1-6, the V gene TRBV3-1 (or the pseudogene TRBV3-2), with a weak D call TRBD1 (5 bases). CDR3 size: 16 residues. The germline V and J ends were trimmed by 1 base and 6 bases, with 13 bases remaining between them. CDR1 is LGHDT and CDR2 is YNNKEL in the germline V gene (reference sequence). The CDR3 nucleotides are TGTGCCAGCAGCCAAGCCCAAGGGGTTGGTAATTCACCCCTCCACTTT. Translation: CASSQAQGVGNSPLHF.

The rearrangement joins TRBV7-2 to TRBJ1-1; 9 bases agree with TRBD1. With 1 base clipped from V and 0 bases from J, the junction kept 6 bases outside the gene matches. CDR1 and CDR2 from the germline V gene are SGHTA and FQGNSA. The CDR3 runs 17 residues. As DNA, the CDR3 is TGTGCCAGCAGCTTAGTACAGGGGGCCCTAATGAACACTGAAGCTTTCTTT. Protein: CASSLVQGALMNTEAFF.

This clone appeared a single time. The chain joins TRBV12-3 or TRBV12-4 to TRBJ2-2; D ambiguous. The ends were cut back, 3 bases at V and 4 bases at J, with 6 bases in the middle. CDR3 length: 13 amino acids. The CDR3 loop is CASSFKSTGELFF. CDR3 in DNA: TGTGCCAGCAGTTTCAAGAGCACCGGGGAGCTGTTTTTT.

The chain uses TRBV9 and TRBJ2-6; no clear D. This CDR3 contains 16 residues. Per the germline V gene, CDR1 is SGDLS and CDR2 is YYNGEE. The ends were cut back, 5 bases at V and 0 bases at J, with 12 bases in the middle. The CDR3 DNA follows: TGTGCCAGCAGTCCTAATCAAGTCTCTGGGGCCAACGTCCTGACTTTC. Protein: CASSPNQVSGANVLTF. Full variable domain (missing parts from reference TRBV9 and TRBJ2-6): DSGVTQTPKHLITATGQRVTLRCSPRSGDLSVYWYQQSLDQGLQFLIQYYNGEERAKGNILERFSAQQFPDLHSELNLSSLELGDSALYFCASSPNQVSGANVLTFGAGSRLTVL.

The chain recombines TRBV9 with TRBJ1-1; D possibly corresponds to TRBD1 (5 bases). Trimming stripped 0 bases from V and 2 bases from J, with 14 bases between. From germline, CDR1 is SGDLS and CDR2 YYNGEE. The CDR3 is 16 amino acids. The CDR3: CASSVDHEGLNTEAFF. CDR3 DNA sequence: TGTGCCAGCAGCGTAGATCATGAGGGACTAAACACTGAAGCTTTCTTT.

The gene calls are TRBV12-3 or TRBV12-4 and TRBJ2-5, with D perhaps matching TRBD1 (5 bases). Trimming removed 6 bases at V and 7 bases at J, with 12 bases between. The length of the CDR3 is 12 residues. CDR3 in amino acids: CASSSGWGTQYF. The CDR3 DNA follows: TGTGCCAGCAGCTCAGGGTGGGGGACCCAGTACTTC.

This chain uses TRBV19 with TRBJ1-2; 7 nucleotides align to TRBD1. V shed 4 bases and J 5 bases; nucleotides not matched to a gene: 10. Germline CDR1 LNHDA, CDR2 SQIVND (reference sequence). The CDR3 covers 15 residues. The CDR3 region is CASSRDSLHVYGYTF. The CDR3 region has the DNA TGTGCCAGTAGTAGGGACAGTCTACATGTTTATGGCTACACCTTC.

The chain is built from TRBV5-6 and TRBJ2-5, with TRBD1 as a possible D gene (6 bases). Deletions cut 3 bases from V and 1 base from J, with 10 bases between. The CDR3 runs to 14 residues. CDR1 and CDR2 (germline): SGHDT, YYEEEE. CDR3 in amino acids: CASSSTGFQETQYF. DNA for the CDR3: TGTGCCAGCAGCTCTACAGGGTTCCAAGAGACCCAGTACTTC.

V is TRBV5-4 and J is TRBJ2-1, with 9 bases matching TRBD1. Germline CDR1 SGHNT, CDR2 YYREEE (reference sequence). The CDR3 is 14 amino acids. After removal of 2 bases from V and 7 bases from J, the junction contained 4 bases not matched to a gene. CDR3 nucleotide sequence: TGTGCCAGCAGCTTAGACAGGGGGTCAAATGAGCAGTTCTTC. Translating gives CASSLDRGSNEQFF.

This chain uses TRBV6-5 with TRBJ2-1; 9 bases map to TRBD2. The CDR3 totals 15 residues. The germline V gene encodes CDR1 MNHEY and CDR2 SVGAGI. The V segment lost 6 bases and the J segment 5 bases; nucleotides outside the gene matches: 8. The CDR3 loop reads CASRGLAGPDNEQFF. CDR3 nucleotide sequence: TGTGCCAGCAGGGGTCTAGCGGGGCCCGACAATGAGCAGTTCTTC.

The chain couples TRBV7-9 to TRBJ2-5, with 9 bases identical to TRBD1. V lost 6 bases, J lost 5 bases, and 7 bases stayed unmatched. CDR3 length: 14 amino acids. Per the germline V gene, CDR1 is SEHNR and CDR2 is FQNEAQ (reference sequence). CDR3 coding DNA: TGTGCCAGCAGTTACAGGGGGCCTGGGGAGACCCAGTACTTC. Amino acids: CASSYRGPGETQYF.

Concerning this clone itself: Relative to the germline gene, one junction end is altered; a read error may explain this. The chain uses TRBV6-5 and TRBJ1-1; tentative D call: TRBD1 (5 bases). This CDR3 has 14 residues. Germline CDR1 reads MNHEY; CDR2 reads SVGAGI. CDR3 sequence (DNA): TGTGCCAGCACCCGGAATAACAGGAACTCTGAAGCTTTCTTT. Protein: CASTRNNRNSEAFF.

The gene calls are TRBV25-1 and TRBJ1-6, with 9 bases fitting TRBD1. Trimming removed 3 bases from V and 13 bases from J; junction bases left unmatched: 10. The CDR3 is made up of 15 amino acids. Germline CDR1 is MGHDK and CDR2 is SYGVNS. The CDR3 sequence: CASSDRTGAHVPLHF. CDR3 coding DNA: TGTGCCAGCAGTGACCGGACAGGGGCTCATGTCCCCCTCCACTTT. Full variable domain (remainder filled in from reference TRBV25-1 and TRBJ1-6): EADIYQTPRYLVIGTGKKITLECSQTMGHDKMYWYQQDPGMELHLIHYSYGVNSTEKGDLSSESTVSRIRTEHFPLTLESARPSHTSQYLCASSDRTGAHVPLHFGNGTRLTVT.

This clone was detected only once. The chain combines TRBV3-1 (or the pseudogene TRBV3-2) with TRBJ2-7, with D possibly matching TRBD2 (5 bases). This CDR3 contains 13 residues. V lost 4 bases to trimming and J lost 4 bases, with 11 bases between them. CDR1 LGHDT and CDR2 YNNKEL come from the germline V gene (reference sequence). The CDR3 DNA follows: TGTGCCAGCAGCCTCGGACTCTCGTACGAGCAGTACTTC. It codes for CASSLGLSYEQYF.

CDR3: CASRQGEYGYTF. CDR3 DNA sequence: TGCGCCAGCAGGCAGGGCGAATATGGCTACACCTTC. The rearrangement joins TRBV5-1 to TRBJ1-2; a weak D match, TRBD1 (5 bases). The CDR3 covers 12 residues. V was pared by 5 bases and J by 5 bases, with 10 bases between. CDR1 is SGHRS, CDR2 YFSETQ, per germline.

This clone was seen once. The chain has TRBV12-3 or TRBV12-4 and TRBJ2-3, with D unclear. The CDR3 totals 13 residues. The V and J ends lost 8 bases and 4 bases respectively, with 13 bases between them. CDR3 sequence reads: CASLKGGPDTQYF. In DNA, the CDR3 is TGTGCCAGCCTGAAAGGCGGTCCAGATACGCAGTATTTT.

The J gene is TRBJ1-2, the V gene TRBV19; 10 positions match TRBD1. Per the germline V gene, CDR1 is LNHDA and CDR2 is SQIVND (reference sequence). The CDR3 contains 14 residues. The J segment lost 8 bases and the V segment lost 6 bases, leaving 9 bases of the junction unmatched. The CDR3, as DNA: TGTGCCAGTAGAACCTGGGACAGGGGTCAAGGCTACACCTTC. It translates to CASRTWDRGQGYTF.

V usage is TRBV20-1 and J usage is TRBJ1-2; TRBD1 is a possible D gene (5 bases). CDR3 length: 11 amino acids. V was shortened by 3 bases and J by 3 bases, with 5 bases between the two germline ends. Germline CDR1 reads DFQATT; CDR2 reads SNEGSKA (reference sequence). CDR3 region: CSARTDYGYTF. The CDR3 DNA reads TGCAGTGCTAGGACAGACTATGGCTACACCTTC.